This T cell receptor beta chain derives from a study of T cell responses to AZD1222 COVID-19 vaccine. Clones were sequenced by immunoSEQ multiplex PCR, and TCRdb holds only the in-frame ones, with some missing. The sample lists 100,000 to 150,000 clones, roughly 88% occurring once. It was second doses at about 4 or about 12 weeks that were pooled. The sample in question was peripheral blood, obtained 28 days after the second AZD1222 dose. The sequence derives from an adult who received the AZD1222 COVID-19 vaccine.

The CDR3 DNA sequence: TGTGCCACCAGCAGAGTGACCGACAGCTATGGCTACACCTTC. Translated: CATSRVTDSYGYTF. The chain has TRBV15 and TRBJ1-2; tentative D call: TRBD1 (5 bases). Trimming pared 1 base from V and 4 bases from J, leaving 10 bases between. Germline assignment: CDR1 LNHNV and CDR2 YYDKDF (reference sequence). CDR3 length: 14 residues.